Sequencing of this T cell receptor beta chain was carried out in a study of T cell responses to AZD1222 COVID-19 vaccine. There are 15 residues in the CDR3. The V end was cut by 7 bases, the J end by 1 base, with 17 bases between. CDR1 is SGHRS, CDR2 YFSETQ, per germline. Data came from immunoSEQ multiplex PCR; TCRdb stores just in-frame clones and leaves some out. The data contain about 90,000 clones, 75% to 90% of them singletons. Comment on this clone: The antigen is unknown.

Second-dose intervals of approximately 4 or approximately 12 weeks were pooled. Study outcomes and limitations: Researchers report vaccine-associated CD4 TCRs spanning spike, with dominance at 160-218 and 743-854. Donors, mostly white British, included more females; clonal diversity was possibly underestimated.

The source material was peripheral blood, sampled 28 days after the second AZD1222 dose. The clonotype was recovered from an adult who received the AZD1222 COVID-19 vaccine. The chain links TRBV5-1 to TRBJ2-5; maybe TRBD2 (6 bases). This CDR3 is CASQPGGEPQETQYF. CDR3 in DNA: TGCGCCAGCCAGCCCGGCGGGGAGCCCCAAGAGACCCAGTACTTC.